This is a list of T cell receptor beta chains from one sample in a study of T-cell reconstitution after alpha-beta-depleted transplantation in children. TCRdb passed the PCR reads through MiXCR, listing each CDR3 protein once. The data hold 260,000 or so distinct CDR3 sequences, with around 12% observed a single time. The sample in question was PBMCs from the stem cell graft donor, obtained from the stem cell graft. All receptors come from a human donor who donated a stem cell graft to a child with acute lymphoblastic leukemia. Both conserved end residues are part of each CDR3. Each record gives: D gene, clone size, J gene, V gene, CDR3 DNA, CDR3 protein. A D gene is named only where the DNA matches it firmly. The listing skips clone size in some rows; elsewhere it reads once, few, many or a size class.

>-|many|TRBJ1-1|TRBV20-1
TGCAGTGCTAGGGGCCGGGGGGGCACTGAAGCTTTCTTT
CSARGRGGTEAFF
>TRBD1|-|TRBJ2-2|TRBV20-1
TGCAGTGCTAGGGACAGGTATACGAACACCGGGGAGCTGTTTTTT
CSARDRYTNTGELFF
>TRBD2|many|TRBJ2-1|TRBV28
TGTGCCAGCAGAGGACTAGCGGGAGGGCCCTCCGATACGTTCTTC
CASRGLAGGPSDTFF
>-|-|TRBJ1-1|TRBV5-1
TGCGCCAGCAGCTTGATACCGAACACTGAAGCTTTGTTT
CASSLIPNTEALF
>-|many|TRBJ1-3|TRBV4-1
TGCGCCAGCAGCCAAGAACCTCACTCTGGAAACACCATATATTTT
CASSQEPHSGNTIYF
>TRBD2|many|TRBJ2-1|TRBV5-1
TGCGCCAGCAGCCCCTTAGCGGGGGGGCCGCGGAATGAGCAGTTCTTC
CASSPLAGGPRNEQFF
>TRBD2|-|TRBJ2-1|TRBV23-1
TGCGCCAGCAGTCAATCCTATTCGGGAGGTACCCACAATGAGCAGTTCTTC
CASSQSYSGGTHNEQFF
>TRBD2|few|TRBJ2-7|TRBV5-6
TGTGCCAGCAGCTTTAGCGGGGGGCTCTCCTACGAGCAGTACTTC
CASSFSGGLSYEQYF
>-|many|TRBJ2-1|TRBV7-2
TGTGCCAGCAGCTTAGACCCAGGGGGGTCCTACAATGAGCAGTTCTTC
CASSLDPGGSYNEQFF
>-|many|TRBJ1-2|TRBV29-1
TGCAGCGTTCCCCGAGTGCAGGGCGGCTACACCTTC
CSVPRVQGGYTF
>TRBD2|-|TRBJ2-7|TRBV7-2
TGTTCCAGCAGCTCCCAACTAGCGGACTACGAGCAGTACTTC
CSSSSQLADYEQYF
>-|few|TRBJ1-5|TRBV30
TGTGCCTGGACCCCAACGGCGAATCAGCCCCAGCATTTT
CAWTPTANQPQHF
>-|many|TRBJ1-1|TRBV29-1
TGCAGCGCCGGACAGTCCGACACTGAAGCTTTCTTT
CSAGQSDTEAFF
>-|many|TRBJ2-5|TRBV5-1
TGCGCCAGCACAGGGGAGACCCAGTACTTC
CASTGETQYF
>-|-|TRBJ2-5|TRBV19
TGTGCCAGTAGTATACAGGGCGTCCAAGAGACCCAGTACTTC
CASSIQGVQETQYF
>TRBD2|-|TRBJ2-1|TRBV28
TGTGCCAGCAGTCGACTAGCGTATATTTACAATGAGCAGTTCTTC
CASSRLAYIYNEQFF
>-|many|TRBJ2-7|TRBV5-1
TGCGCCAGCAGCATGGGGCCCTACGAGCAGTACTTC
CASSMGPYEQYF
>-|many|TRBJ2-7|TRBV12-3/TRBV12-4
TGTGCCAGCAGACTTTCCCACGAGCAGTACTTC
CASRLSHEQYF
>-|many|TRBJ1-2|TRBV15
TGTGCCACCAGCAGGGAGGTGAACTATGGCTACACCTTC
CATSREVNYGYTF
>-|many|TRBJ2-4|TRBV27
TGTGCCAGCAGGACCCCTCTGGGCATTCAGTACTTC
CASRTPLGIQYF
>-|many|TRBJ2-5|TRBV5-1
TGCGCCAGCAGAAGCGCGGAGGGCGCAGCAGAGACCCAGTACTTC
CASRSAEGAAETQYF
>-|many|TRBJ1-2|TRBV7-9
TGTGCCAGCAGCTCAGAGTATGGCTACACCTTC
CASSSEYGYTF
>-|few|TRBJ1-2|TRBV4-3
TGCGCCAGCAGCCAGGAGGGGACTCGGGGGATTGATGGCTACACCTTC
CASSQEGTRGIDGYTF
>-|many|TRBJ1-6|TRBV6-5
TGTGCCAGCAGTTACTCGGGGGGAGATAATTCACCCCTCCACTTT
CASSYSGGDNSPLHF
>TRBD1|many|TRBJ2-7|TRBV7-9
TGTGCCAGCAGCTTAGTGGGGACAGGCTCCTACGAGCAGTACTTC
CASSLVGTGSYEQYF
>-|many|TRBJ2-7|TRBV21-1
TGTGCCAGCAGCAAAGGGGACAGGGGGTTTTGGGTACGCGAGCAGTACTTC
CASSKGDRGFWVREQYF
>-|many|TRBJ1-3|TRBV7-2
TGTGCGACGGACACGCTCTCTGGAAACACCATATATTTT
CATDTLSGNTIYF
>-|many|TRBJ1-2|TRBV5-6
TGTGCCAGCAGCTTGGCGGGGTCAGGGTATGGCTACACCTTC
CASSLAGSGYGYTF
>-|many|TRBJ2-5|TRBV10-3
TGTGCCATCAGTCCCAACGTGCGGGAAGAGACCCAGTACTTC
CAISPNVREETQYF